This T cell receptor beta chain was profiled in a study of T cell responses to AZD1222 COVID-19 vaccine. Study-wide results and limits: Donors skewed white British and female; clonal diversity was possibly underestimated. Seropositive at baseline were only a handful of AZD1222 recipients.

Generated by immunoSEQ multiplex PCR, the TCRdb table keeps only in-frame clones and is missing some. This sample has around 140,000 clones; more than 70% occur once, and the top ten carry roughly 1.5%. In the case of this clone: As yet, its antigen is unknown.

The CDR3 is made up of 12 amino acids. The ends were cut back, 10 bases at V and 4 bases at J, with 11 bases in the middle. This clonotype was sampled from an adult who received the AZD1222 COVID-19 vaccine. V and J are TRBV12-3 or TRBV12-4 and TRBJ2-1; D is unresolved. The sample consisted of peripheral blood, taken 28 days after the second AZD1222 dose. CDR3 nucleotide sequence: TGTGCCACCTCGACGGGTTACAATGAGCAGTTCTTC. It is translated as CATSTGYNEQFF.